The 30 T cell receptor beta chains below all came from one sample that was sequenced in a study of early T cells in non-severe SARS-CoV-2 infection. TCRdb ran MiXCR on the 5' RACE reads and lists one entry per CDR3 protein. The top ten hold roughly 10% of the sample, which has about 64,000 distinct CDR3 sequences, roughly a sixth seen once. The sequencing used whole blood, collected at baseline. The receptors derive from an adult who was a healthcare worker with PCR-confirmed SARS-CoV-2 infection or an uninfected control (not recorded which).

The chain uses TRBV20-1 and TRBJ2-2; the D gene is possibly TRBD2 (5 bases). Germline values: CDR1 DFQATT, CDR2 SNEGSKA (reference sequence). The CDR3 spans 15 residues. Trimming cost V 3 bases and J 1 base, with 12 bases left between them. The CDR3 loop reads CSARDFSRNTGELFF. The CDR3 DNA reads as TGCAGTGCTAGGGACTTCAGCAGGAACACCGGGGAGCTGTTTTTT.

This clonotype was seen many times. The chain couples TRBV7-9 to TRBJ2-2; D remains ambiguous. Germline loops: CDR1 SEHNR, CDR2 FQNEAQ (reference sequence). There are 13 residues in the CDR3. V lost 4 bases and J lost 7, with 10 bases in between. The CDR3 sequence is CASSYDRNGELFF. CDR3 bases: TGTGCCAGCAGCTACGACCGAAACGGGGAGCTGTTTTTT.

This clonotype was seen a few times. V and J are TRBV4-3 and TRBJ2-2; 8 bases line up with TRBD2. CDR1 LGHNA and CDR2 YSLEER come from the germline V gene. Losses at the gene ends were 5 bases for V and 2 bases for J; bases not matched to a gene: 10. The CDR3 contains 17 residues. The DNA for the CDR3 is TGCGCCAGCAGCAAGGGGCGAACTAGCGGCAACACCGGGGAGCTGTTTTTT. Protein: CASSKGRTSGNTGELFF.

This clonotype was seen a few times. The chain joins TRBV19 to TRBJ2-5; 7 bases agree with TRBD1. Germline V gene lookup returns CDR1 LNHDA and CDR2 SQIVND (reference sequence). With V trimmed by 3 bases and J by 0 bases, 13 bases remained unmatched. CDR3 length equals 18 residues. The CDR3, as DNA: TGTGCCAGTAGTATGGGGTACCGGGACAGCACGTACCAAGAGACCCAGTACTTC. Translated, it gives CASSMGYRDSTYQETQYF.

In its sample, this clonotype was seen a few times. The rearrangement joins TRBV11-2 to TRBJ2-3; D gene uncertain. V was clipped by 3 bases and J by 0 bases, with 7 bases between them. This CDR3 has 14 residues. Germline V gene data show CDR1 as SGHAT and CDR2 as FQNNGV. CDR3 amino acids: CASSLRDSTDTQYF. CDR3 nucleotide sequence: TGTGCCAGCAGCTTGCGAGACAGCACAGATACGCAGTATTTT.

There are a few counts of this clonotype. The gene calls are TRBV4-2 and TRBJ1-4, with unresolved D. The CDR3 runs 15 residues. Trimming took 0 bases from V and 1 from J, leaving 6 bases between them. From germline, CDR1 is LGHNA and CDR2 YNFKEQ. This CDR3 reads CASSQEPGTNEKLFF. The CDR3 bases are TGTGCCAGCAGCCAAGAACCGGGAACTAATGAAAAACTGTTTTTT.

This rearrangement joins TRBV20-1 to TRBJ2-7; D is ambiguous. CDR1 is DFQATT and CDR2 is SNEGSKA in the germline V gene (reference sequence). There are 16 residues in the CDR3. Between the trimmed V and J ends, which lost 0 bases and 0 bases, there was a span of 15 bases. The CDR3 sequence is CSARDAQRHISYEQYF. CDR3 DNA: TGCAGTGCTAGAGATGCCCAGCGTCATATCTCCTACGAGCAGTACTTC.

Details on this clonotype: A much larger clonotype is one base distant, so this may be a read error. The J gene is TRBJ2-3, the V gene TRBV11-2; 7 bases map to TRBD2. V lost 0 bases, J lost 3 bases, and 9 bases stayed unmatched. Per the germline V gene, CDR1 is SGHAT and CDR2 is FQNNGV. CDR3 size: 17 residues. CDR3 bases: TGTGCCAGCAGCTTAGATGAAAGGACTAGATGGACAGATACGCAGTATTTT. Residues: CASSLDERTRWTDTQYF.

The rearrangement uses TRBV2 and TRBJ1-5, with D possibly being TRBD1 (5 bases). The V gene lost 3 bases and the J gene lost 7 bases, with 16 bases spanning the gap. This CDR3 is built from 15 residues. CDR1 and CDR2 (germline): SNHLY, FYNNEI. CDR3 in DNA: TGTGCCAGCAGTGAGGAGCGGGACGCGCGGCAGCCCCAGCATTTT. Its protein is CASSEERDARQPQHF.

This chain uses TRBV20-1 with TRBJ2-1, with a possible D match to TRBD1 (5 bases). Trimming pared 4 bases from V and 7 bases from J, leaving 17 bases between. Germline V gene data show CDR1 as DFQATT and CDR2 as SNEGSKA (reference sequence). The CDR3 is 14 amino acids. CDR3 in amino acids: CSATGPNRWNEQFF. CDR3 bases: TGCAGTGCTACAGGGCCGAATCGCTGGAATGAGCAGTTCTTC.

The chain carries TRBV5-1 and TRBJ1-6, with 9 bases fitting TRBD1. Trimming took 3 bases from V and 10 from J; bases not matched to a gene: 5. The germline gives CDR1 SGHRS, CDR2 YFSETQ. This CDR3 comprises 14 residues. This CDR3 reads CASSSGQGGSPLHF. The CDR3 coding sequence is TGCGCCAGCAGCTCGGGACAGGGCGGCTCACCCCTCCACTTT.

The chain combines TRBV5-1 with TRBJ1-2, with D hard to call. V was clipped by 2 bases and J by 2 bases, with 7 bases between them. The length of the CDR3 is 13 residues. Germline CDR1 SGHRS, CDR2 YFSETQ. The CDR3 nucleotides are TGCGCCAGCAGCTTTAAAACAAACTATGGCTACACCTTC. It yields the protein CASSFKTNYGYTF.

The chain employs TRBV5-1 and TRBJ2-1; D is undetermined. V was shortened by 0 bases and J by 6 bases, with 13 bases between the two germline ends. The germline CDR1 and CDR2 sequences are SGHRS and YFSETQ. CDR3 length: 15 residues. CDR3: CASSLASGARNEQFF. CDR3 bases: TGCGCCAGCAGCTTGGCTTCCGGCGCGCGCAATGAGCAGTTCTTC.

The chain is built from TRBV29-1 and TRBJ2-1; 14 bases align to TRBD2. The germline gives CDR1 SQVTM, CDR2 ANQGSEA. The CDR3 covers 14 residues. Trimming cost V 7 bases and J 10 bases; bases outside gene matches: 9. CDR3 in amino acids: CSGAGTSGSQEQFF. Here the CDR3 DNA reads TGCAGCGGCGCCGGGACTAGCGGGAGTCAAGAGCAGTTCTTC.

The chain combines TRBV29-1 with TRBJ2-1; D perhaps matches TRBD2 (6 bases). V lost 6 bases and J lost 7, with 10 bases in between. The CDR3 is 11 residues long. Germline V gene lookup returns CDR1 SQVTM and CDR2 ANQGSEA. CDR3 in amino acids: CSVYGGNEQFF. The CDR3 DNA sequence: TGCAGCGTATACGGGGGAAATGAGCAGTTCTTC.

This clonotype was found a few times. The rearrangement links TRBV6-1 to TRBJ2-7; 9 nucleotides match TRBD1. Germline CDR1 and CDR2: MNHNS and SASEGT. Trimming took 8 bases from V and 6 from J; bases not matched to a gene: 8. This CDR3 contains 13 residues. The CDR3 spells CASDRDRDGEQYF. Written as DNA, the CDR3 is TGTGCCAGCGACCGGGACAGGGACGGCGAGCAGTACTTC.

The V call is TRBV6-6, the J call TRBJ1-1; the match to TRBD1 covers 8 bases. The CDR3 is 13 residues long. With 6 bases clipped from V and 5 bases from J, the junction kept 5 bases outside the gene matches. Germline V gives CDR1 MNHNY, CDR2 SVGAGI (reference sequence). The CDR3 spells CASSTRGRTEAFF. DNA of the CDR3: TGTGCCAGCAGCACCAGGGGGCGGACTGAAGCTTTCTTT.

This clonotype was found a few times. This chain links TRBV9 with TRBJ1-6; D may be TRBD1 (6 bases). The V end was cut by 4 bases, the J end by 7 bases, with 12 bases between. Germline lookup yields CDR1 SGDLS and CDR2 YYNGEE. This CDR3 region has 14 residues. CDR3 DNA: TGTGCCAGCAGCTCCGGGACATCAAATTCACCCCTCCACTTT. Translation gives CASSSGTSNSPLHF.

There are many counts of this clonotype. The chain recombines TRBV6-6 with TRBJ1-4, with D unclear. CDR3 length: 15 residues. V lost 5 bases to trimming and J lost 8 bases, with 18 bases between them. Per the germline V gene, CDR1 is MNHNY and CDR2 is SVGAGI (reference sequence). CDR3 DNA: TGTGCCAGCAGTCCAACGGGAGGGATGGCGGAAAAACTGTTTTTT. As protein: CASSPTGGMAEKLFF.

This clonotype was observed a handful of times. The V call is TRBV29-1, the J call TRBJ2-7; 7 nucleotides match TRBD1. The length of the CDR3 is 14 residues. Per the germline V gene, CDR1 is SQVTM and CDR2 is ANQGSEA. V dropped 2 bases and J dropped 7; count of bases not matched to a gene: 11. CDR3 loop: CSVELPGQSGEQYF. The CDR3 coding sequence is TGCAGCGTTGAACTACCGGGACAGTCAGGAGAGCAGTACTTC.

The rearrangement joins TRBV7-9 to TRBJ1-1, with unresolved D. The CDR3 totals 16 residues. V lost 2 bases and J 0 bases, leaving 13 bases between the germline ends. Germline assignment: CDR1 SEHNR and CDR2 FQNEAQ (reference sequence). CDR3 DNA: TGTGCCAGCAGCTTAACGCGAAATATCGTGAACACTGAAGCTTTCTTT. As protein: CASSLTRNIVNTEAFF.

This clonotype was picked up a small number of times. The chain uses TRBV7-2 and TRBJ1-2; possibly TRBD1 for D (5 bases). The germline gives CDR1 SGHTA, CDR2 FQGNSA. V lost 5 bases and J lost 8, with 15 bases in between. This CDR3 spans 13 amino acids. CDR3 residues: CASSLGPQGGYTF. CDR3 coding DNA: TGTGCCAGCAGCCTGGGGCCCCAGGGAGGCTACACCTTC. Full variable domain (rest looked up from reference TRBV7-2 and TRBJ1-2): GAGVSQSPSNKVTEKGKDVELRCDPISGHTALYWYRQSLGQGLEFLIYFQGNSAPDKSGLPSDRFSAERTGGSVSTLTIQRTQQEDSAVYLCASSLGPQGGYTFGSGTRLTVV.

This clonotype was recorded many times. The gene calls are TRBV27 and TRBJ2-4; D is undetermined. This CDR3 spans 15 amino acids. V was shortened by 6 bases and J by 0 bases, with 12 bases between the two germline ends. Germline CDR1 reads MNHEY; CDR2 reads SMNVEV (reference sequence). The CDR3 region has the DNA TGTGCCAGCAGCCCTTGGGATCTAGCCAAAAACATTCAGTACTTC. Translated, it gives CASSPWDLAKNIQYF.

In this sample, this clonotype turned up many times. V is TRBV5-1 and J is TRBJ1-1; 8 bases agree with TRBD1. Losses at the gene ends were 4 bases for V and 5 bases for J; bases not matched to a gene: 7. The CDR3 totals 14 residues. Germline loops: CDR1 SGHRS, CDR2 YFSETQ. CDR3 loop: CASSRTGIETEAFF. The CDR3 coding sequence is TGCGCCAGCAGCAGGACAGGGATTGAGACTGAAGCTTTCTTT.

The chain has TRBV9 and TRBJ2-2; the D is unclear. V was clipped by 4 bases and J by 2 bases, with 6 bases between them. The CDR3 runs to 13 residues. Germline V lookup: CDR1 SGDLS, CDR2 YYNGEE. CDR3 region: CASSYINTGELFF. CDR3 sequence (DNA): TGTGCCAGCAGCTACATCAACACCGGGGAGCTGTTTTTT.

This chain connects TRBV28 to TRBJ1-6; 7 bases are a match to TRBD1. CDR1 is MDHEN and CDR2 is SYDVKM in the germline V gene. The CDR3 extends over 16 amino acids. The trim removed 5 bases at V and 1 base at J, leaving 5 bases unmatched. CDR3 loop: CASSPTGKSYNSPLHF. CDR3 in DNA: TGTGCCAGCAGTCCGACAGGGAAGTCCTATAATTCACCCCTCCACTTT.

This chain links TRBV21-1 with TRBJ1-6. TRBV21-1 is a listed pseudogene. The CDR3 length is 17 residues. The CDR3 region is CASSKKWQAIYNSPLHF. The DNA for the CDR3 is TGTGCCAGCAGCAAAAAGTGGCAGGCTATCTATAATTCACCCCTCCACTTT.

The genes are TRBV2 and TRBJ2-1, with 8 bases that match TRBD1. The CDR3 sequence is 15 residues long. The germline CDR1 and CDR2 sequences are SNHLY and FYNNEI. Trimming at V came to 6 bases and at J to 2 bases, leaving 6 bases not matched to a gene. This chain's CDR3 is CASSTMTGAYNEQFF. The CDR3 coding sequence is TGTGCCAGCAGCACCATGACAGGGGCCTACAATGAGCAGTTCTTC.

This clonotype was detected a few times. The chain employs TRBV5-4 and TRBJ2-6, with D tentatively TRBD1 (6 bases). The germline gives CDR1 SGHNT, CDR2 YYREEE (reference sequence). This CDR3 is 18 amino acids long. V dropped 4 bases and J dropped 1 base, with 18 bases sitting between them. The CDR3 loop reads CASSHELGRGSGANVLTF. The CDR3 coding sequence is TGTGCCAGCAGCCATGAACTGGGCAGGGGTTCTGGGGCCAACGTCCTGACTTTC.

This clonotype was recorded at least ten times. This chain uses TRBV7-2 with TRBJ2-5; 12 positions match TRBD1. The germline CDR1 and CDR2 sequences are SGHTA and FQGNSA. With 8 bases clipped from V and 4 bases from J, the junction kept 8 bases outside the gene matches. The CDR3 spans 15 residues. The CDR3, as DNA: TGTGCCAGCCTAATCGGGACAGGGGGCGGAGAGACCCAGTACTTC. Residues: CASLIGTGGGETQYF.